This paragraph reports one TCR beta chain. No antigen is known for it. As for time point: neoterminal ileum biopsy at postoperative endoscopy, about 6 months after surgery. This specimen comes from a study of T cell repertoires in ileal Crohn's disease. Sequencing was performed with immunoSEQ multiplex PCR; in TCRdb, only in-frame clones are kept and a portion is missing. The sample records 7,400 or so clones, 70% to 75% being singletons. Overall study results and limits: Every patient over 26.8% clonality showed endoscopic recurrence.

The clonotype comes from an adult with Crohn's disease. The sample comprised ileal tissue.

CDR3 protein: CASSSTGGRTDTQYF. As DNA, the CDR3 is TGTGCCAGCAGCTCGACAGGGGGGCGCACAGATACGCAGTATTTT. V gene TRBV5-5 combines with J gene TRBJ2-3; TRBD1 agrees at 9 bases. Germline loops: CDR1 SGHKS, CDR2 YYEKEE (reference sequence). V trimming: 3 bases; J trimming: 1 base; junction bases outside the gene matches: 3. The CDR3 has 15 amino acids.